This TCR beta chain was identified in a study of T cell responses to AZD1222 COVID-19 vaccine. General study results and limits: Samples come after the peak T cell response, not at day 14.

Libraries were prepared by immunoSEQ multiplex PCR; TCRdb keeps only in-frame clonotypes and omits some of them. The data contain roughly 150,000 clones, around 90% of them singletons. Germline V gene sequence: CDR1 LGHDT, CDR2 YNNKEL (reference sequence). The CDR3 covers 15 residues. V shed 1 base and J shed 6 bases, with 16 bases lying between them. About this clone: As yet, its antigen is unknown.

This rearrangement joins TRBV3-1 (or the pseudogene TRBV3-2) to TRBJ2-7; TRBD1 or TRBD2 may be the D gene (5 bases each). Sequenced here: peripheral blood, sampled 28 days after the second AZD1222 dose. The receptor was derived from an adult who received the AZD1222 COVID-19 vaccine. The CDR3 is CASSQAWLADSEQYF. Written as DNA, the CDR3 is TGTGCCAGCAGCCAAGCATGGCTAGCTGACAGCGAGCAGTACTTC.